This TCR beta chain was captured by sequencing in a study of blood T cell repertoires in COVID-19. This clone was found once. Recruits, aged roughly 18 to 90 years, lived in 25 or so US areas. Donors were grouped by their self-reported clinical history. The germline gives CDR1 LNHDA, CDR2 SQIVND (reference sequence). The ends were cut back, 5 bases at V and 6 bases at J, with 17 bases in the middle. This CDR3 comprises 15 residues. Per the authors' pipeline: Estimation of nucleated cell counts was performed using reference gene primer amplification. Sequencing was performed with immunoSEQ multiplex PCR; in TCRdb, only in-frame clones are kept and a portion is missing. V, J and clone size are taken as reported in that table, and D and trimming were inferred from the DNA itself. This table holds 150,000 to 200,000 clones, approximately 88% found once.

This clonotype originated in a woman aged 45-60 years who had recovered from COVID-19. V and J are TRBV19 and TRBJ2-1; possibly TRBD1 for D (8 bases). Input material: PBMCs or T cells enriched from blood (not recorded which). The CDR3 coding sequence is TGTGCCAGTAGTCAAACAGGGGGGGCAACCAATGAGCAGTTCTTC. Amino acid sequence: CASSQTGGATNEQFF.